This TCR beta chain was found in a study of cytomegalovirus exposure and HLA in healthy donors. The CDR3 extends over 15 amino acids. Trimming shortened V by 3 bases and J by 3 bases, and 12 bases separated the two germline ends. Germline-derived CDR1 and CDR2 are WSHSY and SAAADI. It was with 60 Vbeta and 13 Jbeta primers that the PCR ran. TCRdb's copy holds only in-frame clones and misses some; the assay was immunoSEQ multiplex PCR. The table lists roughly 170,000 clones, 75% to 85% of them singletons. The TCR was taken from a boy under 18 in good health and CMV-seronegative. Sequencing used PBMCs. This sequence joins TRBV10-2 and TRBJ1-3; D possibly corresponds to TRBD1 (5 bases). In DNA form, the CDR3 reads TGCGCCAGCAGTGAAAGGGGCGCGGATGGAAACACCATATATTTT. Residues: CASSERGADGNTIYF.